These 5 T cell receptor beta chains were sequenced from one sample in a study of blood T cell repertoires in COVID-19. Clones were sequenced by immunoSEQ multiplex PCR, and TCRdb holds only the in-frame ones, with some missing. The sample comprises hundreds of thousands of clones, 88% of which are singletons, and roughly 12% rests with the top ten. Specimen: peripheral blood. The receptors originated from a woman in her 50s with COVID-19, enrolled during active disease.

The CDR3: CASSYRIQGDYGYTF. The CDR3 coding sequence is TGTGCCAGCAGTTACCGAATACAGGGTGACTATGGCTACACCTTC. The V gene is TRBV5-5, the J gene TRBJ1-2; perhaps TRBD1 as D (6 bases). The CDR3 consists of 15 residues. CDR1 and CDR2 (germline): SGHKS, YYEKEE (reference sequence). V was cut by 5 bases and J by 3 bases, with 17 bases left in between.

This chain links TRBV18 with TRBJ2-3; TRBD2 matches 8 bases. The CDR3 has 18 amino acids. Per germline, CDR1 KGHSH and CDR2 LQKENI. Losses at the gene ends were 3 bases for V and 2 bases for J; bases not matched to a gene: 13. The CDR3 nucleotides read TGTGCCAGCTCACCCCGTTTGGTAGCGGGGCTTTCCACAGATACGCAGTATTTT. It yields the protein CASSPRLVAGLSTDTQYF.

Only a few counts were recorded for this clone. This sequence joins TRBV7-9 and TRBJ1-2; 11 bases map to TRBD1. This CDR3 comprises 18 residues. V was clipped by 5 bases and J by 0 bases; unmatched bases: 11. The germline CDR1 and CDR2 sequences are SEHNR and FQNEAQ (reference sequence). The CDR3, as DNA: TGTGCCAGCAGCCAGAGCCGGGACAGGGGGAATTCTAACTATGGCTACACCTTC. This sequence encodes CASSQSRDRGNSNYGYTF.

Points on this clone: The sample has other DNA sequences that encode this CDR3 too. V and J are TRBV5-1 and TRBJ2-1, with 11 positions matching TRBD2. Germline CDR1 SGHRS, CDR2 YFSETQ. The junction had 2 bases not matched to a gene; V was cut back by 2 bases and J by 7 bases. This CDR3 region has 14 residues. The CDR3 spells CASSFRLAGNEQFF. The CDR3 DNA is TGCGCCAGCAGCTTTCGACTAGCGGGGAATGAGCAGTTCTTC.

This sequence joins TRBV6-5 and TRBJ2-1; 8 bases map to TRBD2. With V trimmed by 6 bases and J by 4 bases, 5 bases remained unmatched. CDR1 MNHEY and CDR2 SVGAGI come from the germline V gene. CDR3 length: 14 residues. The CDR3 protein is CASRTSGGYNEQFF. CDR3 in DNA: TGTGCCAGCAGAACTAGCGGAGGGTACAATGAGCAGTTCTTC.